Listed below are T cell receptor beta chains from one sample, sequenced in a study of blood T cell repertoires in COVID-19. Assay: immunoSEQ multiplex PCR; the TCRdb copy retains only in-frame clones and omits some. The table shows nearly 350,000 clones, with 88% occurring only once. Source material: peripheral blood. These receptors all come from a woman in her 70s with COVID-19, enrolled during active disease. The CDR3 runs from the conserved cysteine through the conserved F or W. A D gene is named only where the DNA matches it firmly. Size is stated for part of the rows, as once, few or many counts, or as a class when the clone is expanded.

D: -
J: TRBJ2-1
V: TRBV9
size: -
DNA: TGTGCCAGCAGCGTAGTCGGGAGACTCGATGAGCAGTTCTTC
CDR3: CASSVVGRLDEQFF

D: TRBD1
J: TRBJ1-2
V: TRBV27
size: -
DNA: TGTGCCAGCAGGACAGGGGAGCGGGGCTACACCTTC
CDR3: CASRTGERGYTF

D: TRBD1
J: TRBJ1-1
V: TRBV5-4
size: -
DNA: TGTGCCAGCAGCTTGGTGGCAGGGGGCGCGACTGAAGCTTTCTTT
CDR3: CASSLVAGGATEAFF

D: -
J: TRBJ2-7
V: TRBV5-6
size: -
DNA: TGTGCCAGCAGCTCCCCGGGGCAGTTCTTACAGGGGCAGTACTTC
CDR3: CASSSPGQFLQGQYF

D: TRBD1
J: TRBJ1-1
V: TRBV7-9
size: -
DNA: TGTGCCAGCAGCACAAGACAGGGCAACACTGAAGCTTTCTTT
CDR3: CASSTRQGNTEAFF

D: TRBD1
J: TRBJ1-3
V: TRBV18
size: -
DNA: TGTGCCAGCCCACCAGAGAAGGGGGCCACCTCTGGAAACACCATATATTTT
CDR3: CASPPEKGATSGNTIYF

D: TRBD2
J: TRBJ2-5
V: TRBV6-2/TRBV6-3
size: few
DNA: TGTGCCAGCAGCCGAACTAGCGGGGGGCAAGAGACCCAGTACTTC
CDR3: CASSRTSGGQETQYF

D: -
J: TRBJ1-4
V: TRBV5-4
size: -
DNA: TGTGCCAGCAGCTTGGGGGGGAGCAGGGGTAATGAAAAACTGTTTTTT
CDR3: CASSLGGSRGNEKLFF

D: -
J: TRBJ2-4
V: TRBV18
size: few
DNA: TGTGCCAGCTCACCCGGTGACCGCCGGGGTAACATTCAGTACTTC
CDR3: CASSPGDRRGNIQYF

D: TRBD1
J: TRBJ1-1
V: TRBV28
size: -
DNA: TGTGCCAGCAGAACAGGGGCTTTGAACACTGAAGCTTTCTTT
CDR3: CASRTGALNTEAFF

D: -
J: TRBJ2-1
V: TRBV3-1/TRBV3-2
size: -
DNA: TGTGCCAGCAGCCCGGTTCAGATGGGCGACAATGAGCAGTTCTTC
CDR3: CASSPVQMGDNEQFF

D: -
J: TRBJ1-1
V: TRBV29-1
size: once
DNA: TGCAGCGTTCGGCGGGGGACTGAAGCTTTCTTT
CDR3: CSVRRGTEAFF

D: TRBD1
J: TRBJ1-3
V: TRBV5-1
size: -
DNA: TGCGCCAGCAGCTTCGGGACAGGGGACTCTGGAAACACCATATATTTT
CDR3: CASSFGTGDSGNTIYF

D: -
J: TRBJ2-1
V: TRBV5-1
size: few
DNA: TGCGCCAGCAGCTCCGGACTGCCTGAGCAGTTCTTC
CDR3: CASSSGLPEQFF

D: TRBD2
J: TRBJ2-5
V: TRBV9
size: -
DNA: TGTGCCAGCAGCCTTAGCGGGGGTGCACAAGAGACCCAGTACTTC
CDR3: CASSLSGGAQETQYF

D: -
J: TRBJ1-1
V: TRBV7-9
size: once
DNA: TGTGCCAGCAGCTTAGGTTTTTTTGAGGGAAGGACTGAAGCTTTCTTT
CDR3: CASSLGFFEGRTEAFF

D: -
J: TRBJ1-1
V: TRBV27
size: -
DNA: TGTGCCAGCAGTTTAGTGCGGGGCGCGAGGAACACTGAAGCTTTCTTT
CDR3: CASSLVRGARNTEAFF

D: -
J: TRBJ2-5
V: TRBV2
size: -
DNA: TGTGCCAGCAGTGTAGGTTCGGGTCAAGAGACCCAGTACTTC
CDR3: CASSVGSGQETQYF

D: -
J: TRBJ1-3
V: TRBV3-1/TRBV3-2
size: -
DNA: TGTGCCAGCAGCCTTGGGACTACGGGAAACACCATATATTTT
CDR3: CASSLGTTGNTIYF

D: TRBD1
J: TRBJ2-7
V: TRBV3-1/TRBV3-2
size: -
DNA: TGTGCCAGCAGCCCTTTACAGGGGTACGAGCAGTACTTC
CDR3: CASSPLQGYEQYF

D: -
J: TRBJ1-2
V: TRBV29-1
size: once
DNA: TGCAGCGTTGAAGGGGGCGACAAGGGGTATGGCTACACCTTC
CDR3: CSVEGGDKGYGYTF

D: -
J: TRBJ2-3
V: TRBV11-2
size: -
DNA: TGTGCCAGCAGGATTTCAGTGAGCACAGATACGCAGTATTTT
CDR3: CASRISVSTDTQYF

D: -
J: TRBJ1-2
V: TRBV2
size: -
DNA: TGTGCCAGCAGTGTTAGGGAGGAAAACTATGGCTACACCTTC
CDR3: CASSVREENYGYTF

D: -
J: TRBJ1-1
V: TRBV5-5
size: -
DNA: TGTGCCAGCAGCGGACCCGGGGGAACTGAAGCTTTCTTT
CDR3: CASSGPGGTEAFF

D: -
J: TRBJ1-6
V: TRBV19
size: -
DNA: TGTGCCAGTAGGGTGGCAGGGGTGTCCGATAATTCACCCCTCCACTTT
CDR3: CASRVAGVSDNSPLHF

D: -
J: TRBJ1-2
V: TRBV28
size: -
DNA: TGTGCCAGCAGTTTAGGATCGGGGGGCGGTTTAGGAGACTACACCTTC
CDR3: CASSLGSGGGLGDYTF

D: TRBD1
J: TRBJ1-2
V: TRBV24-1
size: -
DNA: TGTGCCACCAGTGACGGGACAGAGATTGGCTACACCTTC
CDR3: CATSDGTEIGYTF

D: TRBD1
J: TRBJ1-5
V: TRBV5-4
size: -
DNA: TGTGCCAGCAGCATGACAGGGAGCAATCAGCCCCAGCATTTT
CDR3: CASSMTGSNQPQHF

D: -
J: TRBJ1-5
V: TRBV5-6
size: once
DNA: TGTGCCAGCAGCTTGGATCTTAATCAGCCCCAGCATTTT
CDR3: CASSLDLNQPQHF

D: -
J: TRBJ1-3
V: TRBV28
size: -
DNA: TGTGCCAGCAGTTCATTAGCATCGGGCTCTGGAAACACCATATATTTT
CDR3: CASSSLASGSGNTIYF

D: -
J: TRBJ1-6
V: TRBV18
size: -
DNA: TGTGCCAGCTCACCAGAGACAGGATATTCACCCCTCCACTTT
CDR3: CASSPETGYSPLHF

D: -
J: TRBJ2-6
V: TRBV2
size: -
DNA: TGTGCCAGCAGTGCCAGGGTTGGGGCCAACGTCCTGACTTTC
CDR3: CASSARVGANVLTF

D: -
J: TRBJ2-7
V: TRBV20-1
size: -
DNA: TGCAGTGCTAGCGGGGACTACGAGCAGTACTTC
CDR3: CSASGDYEQYF

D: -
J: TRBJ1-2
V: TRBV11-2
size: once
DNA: TGTGCCAGCAGCTTAGATGGGCAGCATGGCTACACCTTC
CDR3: CASSLDGQHGYTF

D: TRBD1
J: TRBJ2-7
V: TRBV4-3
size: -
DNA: TGCGCCAGCAGCCAAATCAGGGGGTTTGCCTACGAGCAGTACTTC
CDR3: CASSQIRGFAYEQYF

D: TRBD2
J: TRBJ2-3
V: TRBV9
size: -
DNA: TGTGCCAGCACCTCTCCTAGCGGGGGGGCGGTCTCTACGCAGTATTTT
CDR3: CASTSPSGGAVSTQYF

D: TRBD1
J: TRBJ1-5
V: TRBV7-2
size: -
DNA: TGTGCCAGCAGCCCCGGACAGGCTTATAGCAATCAGCCCCAGCATTTT
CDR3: CASSPGQAYSNQPQHF

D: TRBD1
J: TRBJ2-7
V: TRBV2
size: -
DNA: TGTGCCAGCAGTCGGACAGGATCCCTTTACGAGCAGTACTTC
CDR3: CASSRTGSLYEQYF

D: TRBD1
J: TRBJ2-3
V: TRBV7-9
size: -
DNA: TGTGCCAGCAGCCGAGAATTAGGACAGGGGTCAGCAGATACGCAGTATTTT
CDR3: CASSRELGQGSADTQYF

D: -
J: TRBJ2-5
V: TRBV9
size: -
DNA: TGTGCCAGCAGCGTAGGAACAGCCCAAGAGACCCAGTACTTC
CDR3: CASSVGTAQETQYF

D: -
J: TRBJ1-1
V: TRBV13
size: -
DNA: TGTGCCAGCAGCGGCCCTACCGGGACAGAAGCTTTCTTT
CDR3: CASSGPTGTEAFF

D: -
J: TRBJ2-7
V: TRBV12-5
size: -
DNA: TGTGCTAGTGGTTCAAACAGGGCTCTCGAGCAGTACTTC
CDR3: CASGSNRALEQYF

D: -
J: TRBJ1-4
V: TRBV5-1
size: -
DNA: TGCGCCAGCAGCTCTACGATGGGACTGGGGCGTGAAAAACTGTTTTTT
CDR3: CASSSTMGLGREKLFF

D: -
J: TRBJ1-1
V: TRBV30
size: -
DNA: TGTGCCTATCACACAGGGCGGAACACTGAAGCTTTCTTT
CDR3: CAYHTGRNTEAFF

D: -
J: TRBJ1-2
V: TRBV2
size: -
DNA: TGTGCCAGCAGTGAACAGGGAAATGGCTACACCTTC
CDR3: CASSEQGNGYTF

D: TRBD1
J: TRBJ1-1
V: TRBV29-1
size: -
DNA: TGCAGCGTTCACCCCCAGGGGGTGGGCACTGAAGCTTTCTTT
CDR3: CSVHPQGVGTEAFF

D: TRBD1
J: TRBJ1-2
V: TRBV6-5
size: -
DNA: TGTGCCAGCAGTTACTCCATGAACAGGGGGTTCTATGGCTACACCTTC
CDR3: CASSYSMNRGFYGYTF

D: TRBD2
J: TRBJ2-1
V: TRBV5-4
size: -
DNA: TGTGCCAGCACCCGGTTGGGCGGGGGGGCCCTTAGGTATGAGCAGTTCTTC
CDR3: CASTRLGGGALRYEQFF

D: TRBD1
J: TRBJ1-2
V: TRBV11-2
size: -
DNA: TGTGCCAGCAGCTCCGACAGGGTGGCCTATGGCTACACCTTC
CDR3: CASSSDRVAYGYTF

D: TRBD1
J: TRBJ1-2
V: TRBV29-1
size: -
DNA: TGCAGCTCAGGGGGCGAAGGCGGCTACACCTTC
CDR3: CSSGGEGGYTF

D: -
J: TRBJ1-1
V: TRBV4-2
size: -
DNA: TGTGCCAGCTCTTGGAGCATGAACACTGAAGCTTTCTTT
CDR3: CASSWSMNTEAFF

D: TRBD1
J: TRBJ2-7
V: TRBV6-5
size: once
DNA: TGTGCCAGCAGGGCCGGGACAGGGCCCTACGAGCAGTACTTC
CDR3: CASRAGTGPYEQYF

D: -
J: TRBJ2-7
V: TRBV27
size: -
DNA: TGTGCCAACAAGACCAGGGTTTTCGTTGGGCAGTACTTC
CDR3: CANKTRVFVGQYF

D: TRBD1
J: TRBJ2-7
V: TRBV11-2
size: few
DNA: TGTGCCAGCAGCTTAATGGCAGGGGGCTTCTACGAGCAGTACTTC
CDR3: CASSLMAGGFYEQYF

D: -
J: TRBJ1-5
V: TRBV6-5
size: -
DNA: TGTGCCAGCAGTATCCGGGAGTTAGGCAGTCAGCCCCAGCATTTT
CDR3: CASSIRELGSQPQHF

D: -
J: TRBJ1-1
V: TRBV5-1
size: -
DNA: TGCGCCAGCAGCTTGAGCAGGGCGAACACTGAAGCTTTCTTT
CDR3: CASSLSRANTEAFF

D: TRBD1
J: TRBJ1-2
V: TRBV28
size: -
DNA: TGTGCCAGCAGTTTAACCAGGGGGAATGGCTACACCTTC
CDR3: CASSLTRGNGYTF

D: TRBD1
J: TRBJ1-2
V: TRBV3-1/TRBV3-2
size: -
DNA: TGTGCCAGCAGCTTCCGACAGGGGGCAGGCTATGGCTACACCTTC
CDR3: CASSFRQGAGYGYTF

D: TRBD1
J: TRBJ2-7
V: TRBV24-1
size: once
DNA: TGTGCCACCAGTGATTTCCCGACAGGGAACGAGCAGTACTTC
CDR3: CATSDFPTGNEQYF

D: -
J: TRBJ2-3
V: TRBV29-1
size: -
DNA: TGCAGCGCCACCGCCGGGGGGCAAACAGATACGCAGTATTTT
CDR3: CSATAGGQTDTQYF